This entry lists 4 T cell receptor beta chains sequenced from one sample in a study of identical twins. TCRdb called the 5' RACE reads again in MiXCR, with one record for every CDR3 protein. The sample holds 1.5 million to 2 million distinct CDR3 sequences, around a third seen once. The sequencing input was cord blood. The receptors originated from a newborn girl in good health.

V usage is TRBV20-1 and J usage is TRBJ2-3, with 10 bases matching TRBD2. The trim removed 3 bases at V and 9 bases at J, leaving 9 bases unmatched. CDR1 DFQATT and CDR2 SNEGSKA come from the germline V gene (reference sequence). CDR3 length: 14 amino acids. CDR3 bases: TGCAGTGCTAGTGGGATAGCGGGAGGTGGAACGCAGTATTTT. Translated, it gives CSASGIAGGGTQYF.

This chain connects TRBV9 to TRBJ1-1; the D is unclear. Germline V gives CDR1 SGDLS, CDR2 YYNGEE. V gave up 0 bases and J gave up 8 bases, with 8 bases separating them. CDR3 length equals 12 residues. DNA of the CDR3: TGTGCCAGCAGCGTAGATGTGGGGGAAGCTTTCTTT. Translated, it gives CASSVDVGEAFF. Full variable domain (missing parts from reference TRBV9 and TRBJ1-1): DSGVTQTPKHLITATGQRVTLRCSPRSGDLSVYWYQQSLDQGLQFLIQYYNGEERAKGNILERFSAQQFPDLHSELNLSSLELGDSALYFCASSVDVGEAFFGQGTRLTVV.

The chain recombines TRBV5-6 with TRBJ2-6; D is possibly TRBD1 (5 bases). V was pared by 0 bases and J by 0 bases, with 13 bases between. This CDR3 has 18 residues. Germline loops: CDR1 SGHDT, CDR2 YYEEEE. CDR3 DNA sequence: TGTGCCAGCAGCTTGGCGAAGGGGCCCAGCTCTGGGGCCAACGTCCTGACTTTC. Protein sequence: CASSLAKGPSSGANVLTF.

The chain is built from TRBV2 and TRBJ2-1, with D possibly TRBD2 on 6 matching bases. Germline V gene lookup returns CDR1 SNHLY and CDR2 FYNNEI. V gave up 1 base and J gave up 13 bases, with 14 bases separating them. This CDR3 spans 13 amino acids. This CDR3 reads CASSEGGDETQFF. The CDR3 coding sequence is TGTGCCAGCAGTGAAGGCGGGGATGAGACCCAGTTCTTC.